One sample yielded the 5 T cell receptor beta chains listed below, sequenced in a study of early T cells in non-severe SARS-CoV-2 infection. MiXCR, applied by TCRdb to the 5' RACE reads, yields one record per CDR3 protein. This table holds roughly 75,000 distinct CDR3 sequences, 16% found once. What was sequenced was whole blood. These receptor sequences come from an adult who was a healthcare worker with PCR-confirmed SARS-CoV-2 infection or an uninfected control (not recorded which).

This clonotype appeared a few times. The CDR3, as DNA: TGTGCCAGCAGCCAAGATTGGTTGGATTCACCCCTCCACTTT. Amino acids: CASSQDWLDSPLHF. This rearrangement joins TRBV3-1 to TRBJ1-6; no reliable D call. The ends were cut back, 0 bases at V and 8 bases at J, with 8 bases in the middle. The CDR3 runs to 14 residues. Germline V gives CDR1 LGHDT, CDR2 YNNKEL (reference sequence).

The V call is TRBV11-2, the J call TRBJ1-2; the D gene is possibly TRBD1 (5 bases). The V end was cut by 4 bases, the J end by 6 bases, with 12 bases between. Per germline, CDR1 SGHAT and CDR2 FQNNGV. CDR3 length: 13 residues. The CDR3 spells CASSSGRVNGYTF. CDR3 bases: TGTGCCAGCAGCTCAGGGAGGGTGAATGGCTACACCTTC. The variable domain in full, completed from reference TRBV11-2 and TRBJ1-2, reads EAGVAQSPRYKIIEKRQSVAFWCNPISGHATLYWYQQILGQGPKLLIQFQNNGVVDDSQLPKDRFSAERLKGVDSTLKIQPAKLEDSAVYLCASSSGRVNGYTFGSGTRLTVV.

In this sample, this clonotype turned up a few times. This chain connects TRBV6-5 to TRBJ2-5; 9 nucleotides line up with TRBD2. The CDR3 extends over 16 amino acids. V lost 7 bases to trimming and J lost 2 bases; unmatched junction nucleotides: 11. The germline V gene encodes CDR1 MNHEY and CDR2 SVGAGI. The CDR3, as DNA: TGTGCCAGCATCAATCCTCCAGCGGGGGGACAAGAGACCCAGTACTTC. It encodes CASINPPAGGQETQYF.

The chain recombines TRBV10-1 with TRBJ2-1, with D possibly being TRBD2 (5 bases). This CDR3 has 19 amino acids. Germline V gives CDR1 WNHNN, CDR2 SYGVQD (reference sequence). The V end was cut by 3 bases, the J end by 0 bases, with 21 bases between. The CDR3 is CASSESPSLGRSSYNEQFF. CDR3 DNA: TGCGCCAGCAGTGAATCCCCTAGCTTAGGCCGAAGCTCCTACAATGAGCAGTTCTTC.

This clonotype was seen a handful of times. The J gene is TRBJ1-4, the V gene TRBV7-6; maybe TRBD1 (5 bases). Trimming took 0 bases from V and 6 from J, leaving 5 bases between them. The CDR3 is made up of 13 amino acids. Germline CDR1 reads SGHVS; CDR2 reads FNYEAQ. In nucleotides, the CDR3 is TGTGCCAGCAGCTTAGCGGGGCATGAAAAACTGTTTTTT. This encodes CASSLAGHEKLFF.